This entry describes one T cell receptor (beta chain). This clone was picked up one time. Its recognized antigen is unknown. Within one base of it there is no much larger clone, and no base qualities were kept. The library was made by the immunoSEQ multiplex PCR assay. This immuneACCESS table, as held by TCRdb, lists in-frame sequences with V and J called but not all clones. Of the missing ones, under half trace to an unresolved V gene in checked studies; the others have no known cause. This sample gives roughly 120,000 clones in total; 85% to 90% of them show up just once. The ten largest clones represent approximately 1.1% of the sample. This sample stems from a study of control samples from healthy donors and cancer patients (dated by TCRdb to about 2020). Cut back by 2 bases and 0 bases, the V and J ends lie 9 bases apart. The CDR3 runs 15 residues from the cysteine to the phenylalanine. Kept here is only the CDR3 DNA, which spans 45 bases and is read in frame from base 1. For CDR1 and CDR2, the germline V gene lists SGDLS and YYNGEE.

Input material: PBMCs. In this chain, TRBV9 is recombined with TRBJ1-5, with no confidently assigned D gene. This TCR was sampled from a woman aged 45-65 years with colorectal cancer. The CDR3 in this case is CASSVTDNSNQPQHF. The DNA sequence reads TGTGCCAGCAGCGTTACAGACAATAGCAATCAGCCCCAGCATTTT.